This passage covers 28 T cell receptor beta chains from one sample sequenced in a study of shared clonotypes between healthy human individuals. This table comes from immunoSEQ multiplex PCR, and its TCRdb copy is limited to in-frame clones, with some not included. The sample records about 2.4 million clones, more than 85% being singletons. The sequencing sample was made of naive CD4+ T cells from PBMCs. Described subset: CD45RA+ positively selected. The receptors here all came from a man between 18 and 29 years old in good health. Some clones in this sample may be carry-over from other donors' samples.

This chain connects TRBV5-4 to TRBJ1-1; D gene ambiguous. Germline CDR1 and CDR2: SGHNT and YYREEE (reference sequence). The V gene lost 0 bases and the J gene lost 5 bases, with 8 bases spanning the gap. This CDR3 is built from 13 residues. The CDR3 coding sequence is TGTGCCAGCAGCTTGGCCGTGGGGACTGAAGCTTTCTTT. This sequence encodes CASSLAVGTEAFF.

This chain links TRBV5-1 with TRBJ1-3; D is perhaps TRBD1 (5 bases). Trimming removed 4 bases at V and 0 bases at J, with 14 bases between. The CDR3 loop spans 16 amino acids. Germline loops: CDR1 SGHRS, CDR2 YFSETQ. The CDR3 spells CASSLGLTSSGNTIYF. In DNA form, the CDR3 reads TGCGCCAGCAGCCTGGGACTAACGAGCTCTGGAAACACCATATATTTT.

CDR3 amino acids: CASSLVGAYNEQFF. DNA of the CDR3: TGTGCCAGCAGCCTGGTGGGGGCCTACAATGAGCAGTTCTTC. The V gene is TRBV9, the J gene TRBJ2-1; D tentatively reads TRBD1 or TRBD2 (5 bases each). Germline CDR1 SGDLS, CDR2 YYNGEE. V shed 4 bases and J shed 2 bases, with 10 bases lying between them. The CDR3 is made up of 14 amino acids.

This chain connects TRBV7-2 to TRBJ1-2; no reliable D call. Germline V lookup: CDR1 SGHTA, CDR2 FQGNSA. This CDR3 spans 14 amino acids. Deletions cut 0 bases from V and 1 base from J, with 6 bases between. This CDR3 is CASSLAVNNYGYTF. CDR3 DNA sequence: TGTGCCAGCAGCTTAGCGGTCAATAACTATGGCTACACCTTC. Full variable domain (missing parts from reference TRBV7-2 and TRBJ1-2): GAGVSQSPSNKVTEKGKDVELRCDPISGHTALYWYRQSLGQGLEFLIYFQGNSAPDKSGLPSDRFSAERTGGSVSTLTIQRTQQEDSAVYLCASSLAVNNYGYTFGSGTRLTVV.

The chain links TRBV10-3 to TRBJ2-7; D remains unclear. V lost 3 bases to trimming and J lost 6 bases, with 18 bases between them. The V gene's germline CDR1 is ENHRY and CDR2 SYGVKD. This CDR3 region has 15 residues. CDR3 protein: CAISERGVLNSEQYF. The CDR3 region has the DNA TGTGCCATCAGTGAACGAGGCGTCCTGAACTCCGAGCAGTACTTC.

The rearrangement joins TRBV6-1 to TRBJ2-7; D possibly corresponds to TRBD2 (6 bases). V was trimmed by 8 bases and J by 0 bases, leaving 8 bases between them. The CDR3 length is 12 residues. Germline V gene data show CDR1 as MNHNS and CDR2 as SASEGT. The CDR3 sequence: CASEGLSYEQYF. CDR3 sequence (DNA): TGTGCCAGCGAGGGACTCTCCTACGAGCAGTACTTC.

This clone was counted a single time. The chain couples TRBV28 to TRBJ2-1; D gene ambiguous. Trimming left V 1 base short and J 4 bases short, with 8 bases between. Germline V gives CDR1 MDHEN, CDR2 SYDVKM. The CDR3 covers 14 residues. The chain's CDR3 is CASSLFMTYNEQFF. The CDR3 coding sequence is TGTGCCAGCAGTTTATTCATGACGTACAATGAGCAGTTCTTC.

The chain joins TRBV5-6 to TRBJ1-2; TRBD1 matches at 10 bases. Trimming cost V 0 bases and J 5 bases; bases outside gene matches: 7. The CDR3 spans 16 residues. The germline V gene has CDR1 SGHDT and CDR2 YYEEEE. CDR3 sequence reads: CASSLVGTGEFYGYTF. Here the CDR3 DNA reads TGTGCCAGCAGCTTGGTGGGGACAGGGGAATTTTATGGCTACACCTTC. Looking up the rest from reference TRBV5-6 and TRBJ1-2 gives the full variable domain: DAGVTQSPTHLIKTRGQQVTLRCSPKSGHDTVSWYQQALGQGPQFIFQYYEEEERQRGNFPDRFSGHQFPNYSSELNVNALLLGDSALYLCASSLVGTGEFYGYTFGSGTRLTVV.

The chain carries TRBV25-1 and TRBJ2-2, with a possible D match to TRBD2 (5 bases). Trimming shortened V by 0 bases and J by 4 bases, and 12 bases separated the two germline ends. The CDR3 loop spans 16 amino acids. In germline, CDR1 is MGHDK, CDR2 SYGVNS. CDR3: CASSEYLGEGTGELFF. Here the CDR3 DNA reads TGTGCCAGCAGTGAATATTTAGGAGAGGGCACCGGGGAGCTGTTTTTT.

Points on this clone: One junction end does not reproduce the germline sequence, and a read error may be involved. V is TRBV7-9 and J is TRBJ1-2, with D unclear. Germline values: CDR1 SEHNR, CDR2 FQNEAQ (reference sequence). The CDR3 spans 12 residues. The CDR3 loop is CASSLGADPQHF. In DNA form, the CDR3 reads TGTGCCAGCAGCTTAGGGGCAGACCCCCAACACTTC.

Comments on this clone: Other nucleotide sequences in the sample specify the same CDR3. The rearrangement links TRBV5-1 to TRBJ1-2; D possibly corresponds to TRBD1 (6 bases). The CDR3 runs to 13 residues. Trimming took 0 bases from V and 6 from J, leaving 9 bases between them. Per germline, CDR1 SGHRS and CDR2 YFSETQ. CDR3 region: CASSLAAGDGYTF. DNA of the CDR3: TGCGCCAGCAGCTTGGCGGCAGGGGATGGCTACACCTTC.

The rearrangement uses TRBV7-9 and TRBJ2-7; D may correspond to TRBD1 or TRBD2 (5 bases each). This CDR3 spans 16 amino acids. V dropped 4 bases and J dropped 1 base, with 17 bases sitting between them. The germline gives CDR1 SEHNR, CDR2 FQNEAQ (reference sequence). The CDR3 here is CASSSGAGTVSYEQYF. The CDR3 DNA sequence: TGTGCCAGCAGCTCTGGGGCCGGGACGGTATCCTACGAGCAGTACTTC.

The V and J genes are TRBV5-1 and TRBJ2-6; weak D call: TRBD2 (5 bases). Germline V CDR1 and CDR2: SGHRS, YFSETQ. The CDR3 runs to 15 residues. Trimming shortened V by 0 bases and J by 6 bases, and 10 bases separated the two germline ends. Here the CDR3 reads CASSLVGVEANVLTF. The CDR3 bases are TGCGCCAGCAGCTTGGTCGGGGTTGAGGCCAACGTCCTGACTTTC.

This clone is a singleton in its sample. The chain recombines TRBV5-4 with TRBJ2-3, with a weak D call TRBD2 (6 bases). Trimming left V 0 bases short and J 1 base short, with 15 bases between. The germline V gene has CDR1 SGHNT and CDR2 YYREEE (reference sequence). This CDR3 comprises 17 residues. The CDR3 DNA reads TGTGCCAGCAGCTTGGCGGATCGGGAGATACGCACAGATACGCAGTATTTT. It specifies CASSLADREIRTDTQYF.

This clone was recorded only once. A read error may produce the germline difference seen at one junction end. The CDR3 loop is CASSLSGRIYEQHF. The CDR3 DNA reads as TGTGCCAGCAGCTTGTCCGGCAGGATTTACGAGCAGCACTTC. The chain has TRBV5-6 and TRBJ2-7; D is uncertain. This CDR3 region has 14 residues. Germline V gene data show CDR1 as SGHDT and CDR2 as YYEEEE.

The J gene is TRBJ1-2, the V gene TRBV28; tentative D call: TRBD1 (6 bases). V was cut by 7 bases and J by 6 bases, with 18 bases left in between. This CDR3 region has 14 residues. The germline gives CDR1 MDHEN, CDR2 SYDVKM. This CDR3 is CASKRPGVSHGYTF. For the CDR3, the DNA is TGTGCCAGCAAGCGACCAGGGGTCTCTCATGGCTACACCTTC.

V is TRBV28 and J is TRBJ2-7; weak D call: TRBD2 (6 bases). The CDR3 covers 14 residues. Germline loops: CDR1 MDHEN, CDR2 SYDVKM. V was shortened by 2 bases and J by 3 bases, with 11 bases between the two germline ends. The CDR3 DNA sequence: TGTGCCAGCAGTTTAGCGGGATTAAACTACGAGCAGTACTTC. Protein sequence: CASSLAGLNYEQYF.

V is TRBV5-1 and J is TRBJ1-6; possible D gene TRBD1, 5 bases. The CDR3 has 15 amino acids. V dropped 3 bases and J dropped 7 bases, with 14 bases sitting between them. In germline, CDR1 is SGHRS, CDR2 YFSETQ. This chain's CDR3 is CASSSRGDRNSPLHF. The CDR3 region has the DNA TGCGCCAGCAGCTCCCGGGGGGACCGGAATTCACCCCTCCACTTT.

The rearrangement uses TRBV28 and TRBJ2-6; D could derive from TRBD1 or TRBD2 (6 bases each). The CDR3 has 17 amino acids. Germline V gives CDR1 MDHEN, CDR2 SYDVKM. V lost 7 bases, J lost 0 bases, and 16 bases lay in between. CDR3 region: CASIRGAQPSGANVLTF. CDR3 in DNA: TGTGCCAGCATTAGGGGGGCCCAACCCTCTGGGGCCAACGTCCTGACTTTC.

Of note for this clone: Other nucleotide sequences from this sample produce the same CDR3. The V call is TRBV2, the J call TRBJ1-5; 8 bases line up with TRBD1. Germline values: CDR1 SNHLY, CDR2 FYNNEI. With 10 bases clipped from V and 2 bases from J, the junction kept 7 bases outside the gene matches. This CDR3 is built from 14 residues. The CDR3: CATAGTGGNQPQHF. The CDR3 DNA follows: TGTGCCACCGCCGGGACAGGAGGCAATCAGCCCCAGCATTTT.

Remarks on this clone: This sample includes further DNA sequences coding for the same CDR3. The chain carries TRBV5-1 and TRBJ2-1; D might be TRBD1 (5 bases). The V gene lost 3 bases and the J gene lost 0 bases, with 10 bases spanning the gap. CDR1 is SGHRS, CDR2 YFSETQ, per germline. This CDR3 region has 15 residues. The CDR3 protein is CASSSDRSSYNEQFF. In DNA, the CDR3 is TGCGCCAGCAGCTCCGACAGAAGCTCCTACAATGAGCAGTTCTTC. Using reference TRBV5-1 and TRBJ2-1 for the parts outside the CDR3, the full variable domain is KAGVTQTPRYLIKTRGQQVTLSCSPISGHRSVSWYQQTPGQGLQFLFEYFSETQRNKGNFPGRFSGRQFSNSRSEMNVSTLELGDSALYLCASSSDRSSYNEQFFGPGTRLTVL.

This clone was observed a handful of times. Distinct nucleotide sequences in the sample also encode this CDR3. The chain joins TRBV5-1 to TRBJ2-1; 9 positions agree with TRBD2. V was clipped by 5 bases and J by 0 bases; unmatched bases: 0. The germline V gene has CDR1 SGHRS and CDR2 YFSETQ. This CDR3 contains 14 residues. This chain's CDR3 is CASSSGSSYNEQFF. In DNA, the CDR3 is TGCGCCAGCAGTAGCGGGAGCTCCTACAATGAGCAGTTCTTC.

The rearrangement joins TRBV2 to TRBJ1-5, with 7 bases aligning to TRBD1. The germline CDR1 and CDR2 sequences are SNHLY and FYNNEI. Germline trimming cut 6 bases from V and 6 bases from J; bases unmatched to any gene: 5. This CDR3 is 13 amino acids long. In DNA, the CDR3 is TGTGCCAGCAGCGACAGGGAGAGTCAGCCCCAGCATTTT. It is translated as CASSDRESQPQHF.

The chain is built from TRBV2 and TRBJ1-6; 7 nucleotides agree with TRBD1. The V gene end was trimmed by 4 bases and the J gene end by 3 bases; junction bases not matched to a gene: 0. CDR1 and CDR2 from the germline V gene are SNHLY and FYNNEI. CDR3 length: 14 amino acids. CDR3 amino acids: CASSGDSYNSPLHF. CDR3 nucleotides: TGTGCCAGCAGTGGGGACAGCTATAATTCACCCCTCCACTTT.

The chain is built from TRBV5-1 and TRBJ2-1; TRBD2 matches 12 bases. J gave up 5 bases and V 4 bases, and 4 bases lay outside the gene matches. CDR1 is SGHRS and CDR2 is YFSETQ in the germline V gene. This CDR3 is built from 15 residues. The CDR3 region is CASSILAGGNNEQFF. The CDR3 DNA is TGCGCCAGCAGCATACTAGCGGGAGGCAACAATGAGCAGTTCTTC.

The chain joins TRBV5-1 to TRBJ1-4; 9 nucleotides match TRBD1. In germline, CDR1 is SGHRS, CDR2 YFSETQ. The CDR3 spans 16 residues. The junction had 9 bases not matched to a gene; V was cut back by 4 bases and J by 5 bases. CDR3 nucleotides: TGCGCCAGCAGCCCTGGGACAGGGTACGACAATGAAAAACTGTTTTTT. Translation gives CASSPGTGYDNEKLFF. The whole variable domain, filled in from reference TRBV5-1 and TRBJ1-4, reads KAGVTQTPRYLIKTRGQQVTLSCSPISGHRSVSWYQQTPGQGLQFLFEYFSETQRNKGNFPGRFSGRQFSNSRSEMNVSTLELGDSALYLCASSPGTGYDNEKLFFGSGTQLSVL.

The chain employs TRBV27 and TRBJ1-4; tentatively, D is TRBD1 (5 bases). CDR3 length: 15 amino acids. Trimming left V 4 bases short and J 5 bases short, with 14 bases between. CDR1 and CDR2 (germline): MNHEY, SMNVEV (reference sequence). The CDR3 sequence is CASSSRGLSNEKLFF. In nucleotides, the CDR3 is TGTGCCAGCAGTTCCCGGGGCCTCTCCAATGAAAAACTGTTTTTT.

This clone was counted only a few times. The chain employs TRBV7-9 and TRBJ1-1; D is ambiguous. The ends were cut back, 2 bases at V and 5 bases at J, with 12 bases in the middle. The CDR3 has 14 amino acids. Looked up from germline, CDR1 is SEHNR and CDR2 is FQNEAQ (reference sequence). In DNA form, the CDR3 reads TGTGCCAGCAGCTTAAAGGCGGTGGAAACTGAAGCTTTCTTT. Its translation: CASSLKAVETEAFF.